The clone carrying this T cell receptor beta chain was picked up a small number of times. The antigen is undetermined. Treatment in this sample: roughly nine-day PBMC culture with coronavirus spike peptide pools or control peptides (ViraFEST assay). CDR3 length: 14 residues. Germline values: CDR1 MRHNA, CDR2 SNTAGT. J gave up 11 bases and V 2 bases, and 6 bases lay outside the gene matches. The sample is drawn from a study of vaccination and CD4 T cells after COVID-19. Study details: Diagnosis preceded the drawing of post-COVID samples by a median about 98 days (range 35 to 161). Each control was exposed to a CEFX pool, an HIV-1 Nef pool, or no peptide at all.

The assay that was used to sequence DNA from cultured CD4+ T cells was the Oncomine TCR Beta short-read assay. Genomic DNA from cultured CD4+ T cells was extracted. In TCRdb, the PCR reads were re-called with MiXCR into one record per CDR3 protein. This table has 15,000 or so distinct CDR3 sequences, 40% to 60% appearing once. The specimen was cultured CD4+ T cells from blood, collected after SARS-CoV-2 vaccination. This rearrangement joins TRBV6-4 to TRBJ2-2, with 9 bases fitting TRBD2. The receptor was derived from a human donor with COVID-19. The CDR3 loop is CASSDVLRGGELFF. The CDR3 nucleotides are TGTGCCAGCAGTGACGTCTTGCGGGGGGGCGAGCTGTTTTTT.